The clone carrying this T cell receptor beta chain came up once. Its antigen is not known. The making of cDNA relied on 5'RACE with 10-nucleotide random UMIs. TCRdb ran MiXCR on the 5' RACE reads and lists one entry per CDR3 protein. The sample carries 20,000 or so distinct CDR3 sequences, roughly 15% recorded once. The data are from a study of neurological immune-mediated disorders. The CDR3 length is 13 residues. Deletions cut 5 bases from V and 3 bases from J, with 11 bases between. Looked up from germline, CDR1 is SEHNR and CDR2 is FQNEAQ (reference sequence). PBMCs numbering 2 million and stored at -80 C yielded the unsorted libraries. Overall study results and limits: The level of TCR clonal expansion was highest in patients with HTLV-1-associated myelopathy and lowest in multiple sclerosis, where it fell below the level seen in healthy controls. Across subjects, expanded clones had no CDR3 amino acid sequences in common, pointing to private repertoires in all groups.

The sample comprised PBMCs. The chain carries TRBV7-9 and TRBJ2-7; TRBD2 is a possible D gene (5 bases). The clonotype originates from a female donor with HTLV-1-associated myelopathy (HAM/TSP). Written as DNA, the CDR3 is TGTGCCAGCAGCCCGAACCGGGGCTACGAGCAGTACTTC. It yields the protein CASSPNRGYEQYF.